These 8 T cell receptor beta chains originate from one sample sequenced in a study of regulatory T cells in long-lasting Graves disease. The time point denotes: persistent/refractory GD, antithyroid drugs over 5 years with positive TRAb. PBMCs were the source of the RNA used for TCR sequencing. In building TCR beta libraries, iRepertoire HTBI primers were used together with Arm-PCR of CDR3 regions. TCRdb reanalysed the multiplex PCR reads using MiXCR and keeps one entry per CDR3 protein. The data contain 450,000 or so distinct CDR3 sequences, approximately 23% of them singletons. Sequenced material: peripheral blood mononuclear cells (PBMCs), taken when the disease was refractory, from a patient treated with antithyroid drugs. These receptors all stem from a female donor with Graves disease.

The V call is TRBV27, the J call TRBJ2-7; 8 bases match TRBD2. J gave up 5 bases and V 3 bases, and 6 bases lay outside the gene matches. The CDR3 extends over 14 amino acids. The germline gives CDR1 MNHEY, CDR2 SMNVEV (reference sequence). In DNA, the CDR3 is TGTGCCAGCAGTTTTTCCGGGGGGGCCGACGAGCAGTACTTC. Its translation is CASSFSGGADEQYF.

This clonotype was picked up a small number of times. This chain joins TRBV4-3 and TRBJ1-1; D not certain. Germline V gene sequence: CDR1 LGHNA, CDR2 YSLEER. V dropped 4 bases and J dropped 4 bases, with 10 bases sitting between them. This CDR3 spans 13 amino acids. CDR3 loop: CASSLDGITEAFF. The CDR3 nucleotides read TGCGCCAGCAGCCTGGACGGGATCACTGAAGCTTTCTTT.

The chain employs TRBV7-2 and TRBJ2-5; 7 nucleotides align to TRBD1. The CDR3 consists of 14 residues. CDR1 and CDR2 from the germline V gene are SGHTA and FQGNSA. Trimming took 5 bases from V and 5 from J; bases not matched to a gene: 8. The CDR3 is CASSRRGRAETQYF. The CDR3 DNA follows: TGTGCCAGCAGCCGTAGGGGGCGAGCCGAGACCCAGTACTTC.

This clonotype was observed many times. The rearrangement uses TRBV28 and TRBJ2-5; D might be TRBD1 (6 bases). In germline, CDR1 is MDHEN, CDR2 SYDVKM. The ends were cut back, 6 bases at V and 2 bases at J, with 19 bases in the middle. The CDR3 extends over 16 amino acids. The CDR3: CASRPGATGPQETQYF. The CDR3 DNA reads TGTGCCAGCAGGCCTGGCGCGACAGGACCTCAAGAGACCCAGTACTTC.

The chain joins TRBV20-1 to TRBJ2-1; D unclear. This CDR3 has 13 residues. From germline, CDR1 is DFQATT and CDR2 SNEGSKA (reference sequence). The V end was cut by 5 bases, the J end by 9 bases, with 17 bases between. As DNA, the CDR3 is TGCAGTGCTTCCCCCCGACCCTCTCTTGAGCAGTTCTTC. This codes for CSASPRPSLEQFF.

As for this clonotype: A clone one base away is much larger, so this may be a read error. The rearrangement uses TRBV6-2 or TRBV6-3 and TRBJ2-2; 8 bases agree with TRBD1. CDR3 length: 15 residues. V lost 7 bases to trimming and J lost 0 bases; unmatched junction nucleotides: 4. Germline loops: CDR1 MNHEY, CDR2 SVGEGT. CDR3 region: CASIDRGPNTGELFF. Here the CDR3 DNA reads TGTGCCAGCATTGACAGGGGCCCGAACACCGGGGAGCTGTTTTTT.

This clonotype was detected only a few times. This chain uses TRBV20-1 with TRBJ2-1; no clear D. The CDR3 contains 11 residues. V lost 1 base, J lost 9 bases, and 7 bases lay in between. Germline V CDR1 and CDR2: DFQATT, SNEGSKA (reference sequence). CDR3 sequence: CSARAVGEQFF. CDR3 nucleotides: TGCAGTGCTAGAGCCGTCGGTGAGCAGTTCTTC.

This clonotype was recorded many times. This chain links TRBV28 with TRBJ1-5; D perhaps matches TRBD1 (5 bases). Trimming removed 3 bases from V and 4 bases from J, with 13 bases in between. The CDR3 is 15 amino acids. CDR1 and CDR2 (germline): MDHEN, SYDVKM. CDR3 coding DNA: TGTGCCAGCAGTTTCTTGACGGACACAAATCAGCCCCAGCATTTT. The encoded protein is CASSFLTDTNQPQHF.